Listed here are 29 T cell receptor beta chains from one sample, sequenced in a study of cytomegalovirus exposure and HLA in healthy donors. The PCR had 60 Vbeta and 13 Jbeta primers. Produced via immunoSEQ multiplex PCR; TCRdb's table is partial and in-frame only. The sample includes roughly 150,000 clones, over 75% of them seen just once. The source material was PBMCs. Every receptor here comes from a woman aged 30 to 39 in good health and CMV-seronegative.

This chain joins TRBV5-4 and TRBJ1-1, with a tentative D call TRBD1 (6 bases). This CDR3 is built from 15 residues. The V gene's germline CDR1 is SGHNT and CDR2 YYREEE (reference sequence). V gave up 0 bases and J gave up 11 bases, with 20 bases separating them. CDR3 sequence: CASSLDREIVGTAFF. CDR3 DNA: TGTGCCAGCAGCTTGGACAGGGAAATCGTCGGCACGGCTTTCTTT.

The gene calls are TRBV5-1 and TRBJ1-2, with 11 bases aligning to TRBD1. Germline V gene sequence: CDR1 SGHRS, CDR2 YFSETQ. V gave up 4 bases and J gave up 6 bases; unmatched junction bases: 5. There are 14 residues in the CDR3. In DNA, the CDR3 is TGCGCCAGCAGCCCGGGACAGGGGGAAGATGGCTACACCTTC. It encodes CASSPGQGEDGYTF.

As for this clone: The sample contains more than one DNA sequence encoding this CDR3. J is TRBJ1-2 and V is TRBV18, with D hard to call. This CDR3 is built from 13 residues. Germline V gives CDR1 KGHSH, CDR2 LQKENI. Trimming took 3 bases from V and 5 from J, leaving 10 bases between them. CDR3 sequence reads: CASSPREVYGYTF. CDR3 nucleotides: TGTGCCAGCTCACCTAGGGAGGTATATGGCTACACCTTC.

V is TRBV4-3 and J is TRBJ1-2, with TRBD1 matching over 7 bases. Per germline, CDR1 LGHNA and CDR2 YSLEER. V trimming: 0 bases; J trimming: 0 bases; junction bases outside the gene matches: 4. The CDR3 is 16 residues long. The CDR3 bases are TGCGCCAGCAGCCAAGAACCCGGGACAGCTAACTATGGCTACACCTTC. Translating it yields CASSQEPGTANYGYTF.

This clone was counted a single time. The chain recombines TRBV7-9 with TRBJ1-2; perhaps TRBD1 as D (6 bases). V lost 0 bases to trimming and J lost 4 bases, with 9 bases between them. Germline lookup yields CDR1 SEHNR and CDR2 FQNEAQ (reference sequence). The length of the CDR3 is 14 residues. Here the CDR3 reads CASSLAVTGYGYTF. The CDR3 nucleotides are TGTGCCAGCAGCTTAGCGGTGACAGGCTATGGCTACACCTTC.

This rearrangement joins TRBV7-3 to TRBJ2-1; D is perhaps TRBD1 (6 bases). Germline V lookup: CDR1 SGHTA, CDR2 FQGTGA. The CDR3 is 14 amino acids. V was pared by 3 bases and J by 6 bases, with 12 bases between. The CDR3 DNA is TGTGCCAGCAGCTTTCAGGGGACGGGCAATGAGCAGTTCTTC. It translates to CASSFQGTGNEQFF.

V is TRBV7-8 and J is TRBJ1-5; 7 bases map to TRBD1. The CDR3 extends over 14 amino acids. Unmatched junction bases numbered 6, after V lost 6 bases and J lost 4 bases. Germline V gene sequence: CDR1 SGHVS, CDR2 FQNEAQ. This chain's CDR3 is CASRQQGLNQPQHF. In DNA, the CDR3 is TGTGCCAGCAGACAACAGGGGCTTAATCAGCCCCAGCATTTT. The complete variable domain, with remaining parts taken from reference TRBV7-8 and TRBJ1-5, reads GAGVSQSPRYKVAKRGQDVALRCDPISGHVSLFWYQQALGQGPEFLTYFQNEAQLDKSGLPSDRFFAERPEGSVSTLKIQRTQQEDSAVYLCASRQQGLNQPQHFGDGTRLSIL.

This clone was counted a few times. The rearrangement uses TRBV5-1 and TRBJ2-1, with D unresolved. The CDR3 contains 14 residues. The V end was cut by 0 bases, the J end by 6 bases, with 10 bases between. Germline V gene data show CDR1 as SGHRS and CDR2 as YFSETQ. The CDR3 reads CASSLGVQINEQFF. CDR3 DNA sequence: TGCGCCAGCAGCTTGGGGGTACAGATCAATGAGCAGTTCTTC.

The V call is TRBV6-1, the J call TRBJ1-1; D is perhaps TRBD1 (6 bases). This CDR3 is 15 amino acids long. The V end was cut by 5 bases, the J end by 0 bases, with 13 bases between. The germline CDR1 and CDR2 sequences are MNHNS and SASEGT. The CDR3 DNA follows: TGTGCCAGCAGTATGGCGGGGGGCATGAACACTGAAGCTTTCTTT. It encodes CASSMAGGMNTEAFF.

The CDR3 coding sequence is TGTGCCAGCAGCTTAGCGGGGGGGAACTCTGGAAACACCATATATTTT. The encoded protein is CASSLAGGNSGNTIYF. J is TRBJ1-3 and V is TRBV7-6; D might be TRBD1 (5 bases). V lost 0 bases and J 0 bases, leaving 9 bases between the germline ends. The germline V gene has CDR1 SGHVS and CDR2 FNYEAQ. CDR3 length: 16 residues.

This chain joins TRBV28 and TRBJ1-1; D remains unclear. This CDR3 has 14 amino acids. Per the germline V gene, CDR1 is MDHEN and CDR2 is SYDVKM. Trimming shortened V by 5 bases and J by 3 bases, and 13 bases separated the two germline ends. In DNA form, the CDR3 reads TGTGCCAGCAGTATTACCGGGAGGGACACTGAAGCTTTCTTT. Its translation: CASSITGRDTEAFF. Full variable domain (outside the CDR3, taken from reference TRBV28 and TRBJ1-1): DVKVTQSSRYLVKRTGEKVFLECVQDMDHENMFWYRQDPGLGLRLIYFSYDVKMKEKGDIPEGYSVSREKKERFSLILESASTNQTSMYLCASSITGRDTEAFFGQGTRLTVV.

CDR3 protein: CASSYGPTAYGYTF. The DNA of the CDR3 is TGTGCCAGCAGTTACGGGCCCACAGCCTATGGCTACACCTTC. This chain joins TRBV6-5 and TRBJ1-2, with D hard to call. The CDR3 length is 14 residues. Germline CDR1 is MNHEY and CDR2 is SVGAGI. The V gene lost 2 bases and the J gene lost 4 bases, with 11 bases spanning the gap.

This chain connects TRBV6-5 to TRBJ1-1; D possibly corresponds to TRBD1 (6 bases). Germline values: CDR1 MNHEY, CDR2 SVGAGI. There are 15 residues in the CDR3. Trimming took off 4 bases at V and 1 base at J, with 13 bases between the two ends. The CDR3 DNA reads as TGTGCCAGCAGTTCCCCGTCCAGGGGGAACACTGAAGCTTTCTTT. It encodes CASSSPSRGNTEAFF.

The chain carries TRBV27 and TRBJ2-2; possibly TRBD1 for D (5 bases). Looked up from germline, CDR1 is MNHEY and CDR2 is SMNVEV (reference sequence). The CDR3 covers 16 residues. V was clipped by 0 bases and J by 0 bases, with 8 bases between them. The CDR3 here is CASSLSRTTNTGELFF. The CDR3 DNA reads TGTGCCAGCAGTTTATCCAGGACAACGAACACCGGGGAGCTGTTTTTT.

Only a few counts were recorded for this clone. The DNA of the CDR3 is TGTGCCAGCAGCAGTCAGGGGGCGCAGTACAATGAGCAGTTCTTC. Amino acid sequence: CASSSQGAQYNEQFF. The V and J genes are TRBV7-3 and TRBJ2-1; 8 bases are a match to TRBD1. Germline V gene sequence: CDR1 SGHTA, CDR2 FQGTGA. Germline trimming cut 5 bases from V and 4 bases from J; bases unmatched to any gene: 7. CDR3 size: 15 residues.

The rearrangement links TRBV9 to TRBJ2-3; TRBD2 aligns across 7 bases. V lost 4 bases to trimming and J lost 3 bases; unmatched junction nucleotides: 5. The CDR3 extends over 14 amino acids. Germline lookup yields CDR1 SGDLS and CDR2 YYNGEE. The CDR3 reads CASSYRLATDTQYF. CDR3 nucleotides: TGTGCCAGCAGCTATCGACTAGCTACAGATACGCAGTATTTT.

The J gene is TRBJ2-2, the V gene TRBV27, with 10 positions matching TRBD1. V shed 7 bases, J shed 5 bases, and the junction held 7 bases outside the gene matches. Germline V lookup: CDR1 MNHEY, CDR2 SMNVEV (reference sequence). The CDR3 totals 15 residues. CDR3 amino acids: CASTPGTGVTGELFF. The CDR3 region has the DNA TGTGCCAGCACCCCCGGGACAGGGGTTACCGGGGAGCTGTTTTTT.

The chain links TRBV2 to TRBJ1-5; maybe TRBD1 (6 bases). V lost 1 base and J 6 bases, leaving 13 bases between the germline ends. The CDR3 sequence is 15 residues long. Per germline, CDR1 SNHLY and CDR2 FYNNEI. Here the CDR3 reads CASSEDRVISQPQHF. DNA for the CDR3: TGTGCCAGCAGTGAAGACAGGGTAATCAGTCAGCCCCAGCATTTT.

The V call is TRBV6-5, the J call TRBJ1-1, with 10 bases fitting TRBD1. V shed 2 bases, J shed 0 bases, and the junction held 3 bases outside the gene matches. Looked up from germline, CDR1 is MNHEY and CDR2 is SVGAGI. The CDR3 is 16 residues long. The CDR3, as DNA: TGTGCCAGCAGTTACGGGACAGGGGTTTTGAACACTGAAGCTTTCTTT. Protein sequence: CASSYGTGVLNTEAFF.

The rearrangement uses TRBV5-1 and TRBJ2-5; 10 nucleotides line up with TRBD1. This CDR3 contains 15 residues. V dropped 3 bases and J dropped 5; count of bases not matched to a gene: 7. Germline loops: CDR1 SGHRS, CDR2 YFSETQ. CDR3 coding DNA: TGCGCCAGCAGCTCCTGGACAGGGGGTTTGGAGACCCAGTACTTC. It translates to CASSSWTGGLETQYF.

V is TRBV6-5 and J is TRBJ1-2, with D perhaps matching TRBD1 (5 bases). CDR1 and CDR2 (germline): MNHEY, SVGAGI. V lost 5 bases and J lost 5, with 12 bases in between. The CDR3 spans 13 residues. CDR3: CASSPIQGYGYTF. The CDR3, as DNA: TGTGCCAGCAGTCCAATCCAGGGTTATGGCTACACCTTC.

The chain joins TRBV5-6 to TRBJ2-7; 7 positions agree with TRBD2. Germline CDR1 reads SGHDT; CDR2 reads YYEEEE. The CDR3 has 15 amino acids. After removal of 4 bases from V and 3 bases from J, the junction contained 10 bases not matched to a gene. Here the CDR3 reads CASSLSAGAIYEQYF. The CDR3 region has the DNA TGTGCCAGCAGCCTTTCGGCGGGAGCTATCTACGAGCAGTACTTC.

The table lists this clone with a few counts. The chain couples TRBV2 to TRBJ2-3; 9 nucleotides agree with TRBD2. J gave up 6 bases and V 2 bases, and 9 bases lay outside the gene matches. Per germline, CDR1 SNHLY and CDR2 FYNNEI. This CDR3 has 16 residues. CDR3 nucleotide sequence: TGTGCCAGCAGTGAAATGGCGGGGGGGCCATCGGATACGCAGTATTTT. Translating it yields CASSEMAGGPSDTQYF.

The chain recombines TRBV19 with TRBJ1-2; TRBD1 might be the D (5 bases). Germline-derived CDR1 and CDR2 are LNHDA and SQIVND (reference sequence). V lost 3 bases to trimming and J lost 8 bases, with 16 bases between them. CDR3 size: 14 residues. In DNA, the CDR3 is TGTGCCAGTAGTATCTCAGGGCCGGAGGGGGGCTACACCTTC. It translates to CASSISGPEGGYTF.

V usage is TRBV18 and J usage is TRBJ2-2; 9 bases line up with TRBD2. The V gene's germline CDR1 is KGHSH and CDR2 LQKENI. The ends lost 3 bases at V and 4 bases at J; junction bases unmatched: 9. The CDR3 is 17 amino acids. The CDR3 reads CASSPLASGDATGELFF. The CDR3 DNA follows: TGTGCCAGCTCACCCCTAGCTAGCGGGGACGCCACCGGGGAGCTGTTTTTT.

V usage is TRBV27 and J usage is TRBJ1-2; 7 bases line up with TRBD1. The CDR3 loop spans 16 amino acids. The germline CDR1 and CDR2 sequences are MNHEY and SMNVEV (reference sequence). The junction had 8 bases not matched to a gene; V was cut back by 4 bases and J by 0 bases. The CDR3 DNA is TGTGCCAGCAGTTATAGGGGGCTGCAAGCTAACTATGGCTACACCTTC. It codes for CASSYRGLQANYGYTF.

This chain joins TRBV6-1 and TRBJ2-2; TRBD2 agrees at 11 bases. The CDR3 spans 16 residues. From germline, CDR1 is MNHNS and CDR2 SASEGT. The J segment lost 7 bases and the V segment lost 2 bases, leaving 6 bases of the junction unmatched. CDR3 sequence (DNA): TGTGCCAGCAGTGAACATAGCGGGGGGGCAGTCGGGGAGCTGTTTTTT. It specifies CASSEHSGGAVGELFF.

This rearrangement joins TRBV7-3 to TRBJ2-1; D is perhaps TRBD2 (5 bases). Trimming removed 3 bases from V and 1 base from J, with 16 bases in between. CDR3 size: 17 residues. The germline V gene encodes CDR1 SGHTA and CDR2 FQGTGA. The CDR3 protein is CASSLTGGYGSYNEQFF. CDR3 bases: TGTGCCAGCAGCTTGACCGGCGGGTACGGTTCCTACAATGAGCAGTTCTTC.

This clone was observed a few times. V gene TRBV28 combines with J gene TRBJ2-2; possible D gene TRBD1, 6 bases. With 6 bases removed from V and 9 bases from J, the gap between germline ends came to 17 bases. CDR1 is MDHEN, CDR2 SYDVKM, per germline. The CDR3 runs to 14 residues. The CDR3 coding sequence is TGTGCCAGCAGCACCCACCGTGGGACAAGGGAGCTGTTTTTT. Its translation: CASSTHRGTRELFF.